This entry lists 21 T cell receptor beta chains sequenced from one sample in a study of T cells in Graves' hyperthyroidism and ophthalmopathy. Amplification of TCR beta CDR3 regions was performed using RNA transcripts as template. Initially, a first-round RT-PCR of the TCR CDR3 employed the HTBI primer set. One entry per CDR3 protein, called by TCRdb with MiXCR from the multiplex PCR reads. The sample records about 640,000 distinct CDR3 sequences, around 21% being singletons. Sequencing used blood. These receptors were collected from a man aged 30-40 years with Graves' ophthalmopathy.

This clonotype was observed a few times. This sequence joins TRBV9 and TRBJ1-5; 8 positions agree with TRBD1. V shed 3 bases, J shed 3 bases, and the junction held 5 bases outside the gene matches. The CDR3 sequence is 15 residues long. Germline CDR1 is SGDLS and CDR2 is YYNGEE. The CDR3 DNA is TGTGCCAGCAGCGAGCAGGGGGCTCTCAATCAGCCCCAGCATTTT. Translation: CASSEQGALNQPQHF.

This clonotype was observed many times. The chain carries TRBV7-2 and TRBJ2-7; no firm D call. The V end was cut by 0 bases, the J end by 2 bases, with 14 bases between. This CDR3 comprises 16 residues. Germline lookup yields CDR1 SGHTA and CDR2 FQGNSA. The chain's CDR3 is CASSLAWEQPTYEQYF. In DNA, the CDR3 is TGTGCCAGCAGCTTAGCGTGGGAACAGCCCACCTACGAGCAGTACTTC.

The gene calls are TRBV5-4 and TRBJ2-1; 8 bases match TRBD1. The junction had 6 bases not matched to a gene; V was cut back by 0 bases and J by 4 bases. This CDR3 has 16 residues. The germline V gene has CDR1 SGHNT and CDR2 YYREEE (reference sequence). The CDR3 protein is CASSLGGQVYYNEQFF. The CDR3 bases are TGTGCCAGCAGCTTGGGGGGACAGGTCTATTACAATGAGCAGTTCTTC. Supplemented by reference TRBV5-4 and TRBJ2-1, the full variable domain reads ETGVTQSPTHLIKTRGQQVTLRCSSQSGHNTVSWYQQALGQGPQFIFQYYREEENGRGNFPPRFSGLQFPNYSSELNVNALELDDSALYLCASSLGGQVYYNEQFFGPGTRLTVL.

This clonotype was seen many times. CDR3 nucleotide sequence: TGTGCCAGCAGCGTAGGAGACGGTTACATGAACACTGAAGCTTTCTTT. It is translated as CASSVGDGYMNTEAFF. This rearrangement joins TRBV9 to TRBJ1-1; the D is unclear. V lost 0 bases and J 0 bases, leaving 12 bases between the germline ends. Germline loops: CDR1 SGDLS, CDR2 YYNGEE. The CDR3 totals 16 residues.

This clonotype came up a few times. The chain links TRBV20-1 to TRBJ2-1; tentatively, D is TRBD1 or TRBD2 (5 bases each). The CDR3 is 15 amino acids. Germline V gene lookup returns CDR1 DFQATT and CDR2 SNEGSKA (reference sequence). The V end lost 0 bases, the J end lost 8 bases, and 17 bases lay between the germline ends. The chain's CDR3 is CSARDRGRVSDEQFF. The CDR3 region has the DNA TGCAGTGCTAGAGATCGGGGCAGGGTTTCCGATGAGCAGTTCTTC.

This clonotype has at least ten counts. This chain connects TRBV11-2 to TRBJ1-1, with D maybe TRBD1 (6 bases). There are 14 residues in the CDR3. Germline CDR1 is SGHAT and CDR2 is FQNNGV. V gave up 1 base and J gave up 1 base, with 7 bases separating them. The CDR3 loop is CASSLVGGNTEAFF. The CDR3 DNA follows: TGTGCCAGCAGCTTAGTAGGGGGGAACACTGAAGCTTTCTTT.

The V gene is TRBV6-1, the J gene TRBJ2-2; possibly TRBD1 for D (6 bases). There are 16 residues in the CDR3. V was clipped by 4 bases and J by 2 bases, with 14 bases between them. The germline CDR1 and CDR2 sequences are MNHNS and SASEGT. The CDR3 protein is CASSVLQGSNTGELFF. The CDR3 region has the DNA TGTGCCAGCAGTGTTCTCCAGGGGTCTAACACCGGGGAGCTGTTTTTT.

The CDR3 here is CAIRRTGLAGESGNEQFF. In DNA form, the CDR3 reads TGTGCCATCAGACGGACAGGGTTAGCGGGAGAGTCGGGCAATGAGCAGTTCTTC. This rearrangement joins TRBV10-3 to TRBJ2-1, with D possibly TRBD2 on 9 matching bases. Germline CDR1 and CDR2: ENHRY and SYGVKD. The CDR3 consists of 18 residues. Trimming removed 6 bases from V and 6 bases from J, with 27 bases in between.

The rearrangement uses TRBV6-5 and TRBJ2-5; weak D call: TRBD2 (6 bases). The CDR3 is 15 amino acids. Germline lookup yields CDR1 MNHEY and CDR2 SVGAGI. Trimming left V 0 bases short and J 5 bases short, with 13 bases between. The CDR3 loop reads CASSYSSGTGETQYF. The CDR3 DNA reads TGTGCCAGCAGTTACTCTTCCGGGACTGGGGAGACCCAGTACTTC.

The chain links TRBV7-8 to TRBJ1-1; D gene ambiguous. Germline V gives CDR1 SGHVS, CDR2 FQNEAQ. Trimming left V 5 bases short and J 0 bases short, with 13 bases between. The CDR3 extends over 15 amino acids. CDR3 nucleotide sequence: TGTGCCAGCAGCCCAGCGGGAGGATTGAACACTGAAGCTTTCTTT. As protein: CASSPAGGLNTEAFF. Drawing the rest from reference TRBV7-8 and TRBJ1-1, the complete variable domain is GAGVSQSPRYKVAKRGQDVALRCDPISGHVSLFWYQQALGQGPEFLTYFQNEAQLDKSGLPSDRFFAERPEGSVSTLKIQRTQQEDSAVYLCASSPAGGLNTEAFFGQGTRLTVV.

This clonotype showed up just a few times. V and J are TRBV29-1 and TRBJ2-7, with D unclear. The CDR3 has 12 residues. Trimming cost V 2 bases and J 3 bases, with 8 bases left between them. From germline, CDR1 is SQVTM and CDR2 ANQGSEA. The CDR3 DNA is TGCAGCGTTGAACTGGACGGCTACGAGCAGTACTTC. Amino acid sequence: CSVELDGYEQYF.

The chain recombines TRBV28 with TRBJ2-5, with TRBD2 identical over 7 bases. Trimming at V came to 2 bases and at J to 3 bases, leaving 6 bases not matched to a gene. The CDR3 totals 15 residues. Germline V lookup: CDR1 MDHEN, CDR2 SYDVKM. The CDR3 loop reads CASSLTLGLKETQYF. The CDR3 bases are TGTGCCAGCAGTTTAACCCTGGGACTAAAAGAGACCCAGTACTTC.

This clonotype was picked up many times. The chain joins TRBV7-9 to TRBJ2-7; the D gene could be TRBD1 or TRBD2 (5 bases each). Germline V lookup: CDR1 SEHNR, CDR2 FQNEAQ (reference sequence). The CDR3 consists of 14 residues. The V gene lost 4 bases and the J gene lost 4 bases, with 14 bases spanning the gap. This CDR3 is CASSSPGTAYEQYF. The CDR3 nucleotides are TGTGCCAGCAGCTCTCCCGGGACCGCTTACGAGCAGTACTTC.

In this sample, this clonotype turned up many times. A read error may account for a junction end that differs from germline. The rearrangement uses TRBV7-7 and TRBJ1-1; D is undetermined. The CDR3 loop spans 15 amino acids. The germline gives CDR1 SSHAT, CDR2 FNYEAQ (reference sequence). CDR3 protein: CASSLAYWPCTEAFF. For the CDR3, the DNA is TGTGCTAGCAGCTTAGCGTACTGGCCGTGCACTGAAGCTTTCTTT.

This chain connects TRBV2 to TRBJ2-3; 12 positions agree with TRBD2. The CDR3 loop spans 15 amino acids. CDR1 is SNHLY, CDR2 FYNNEI, per germline. The ends lost 5 bases at V and 6 bases at J; junction bases unmatched: 6. The CDR3 DNA sequence: TGTGCCAGCAGTTTCCGACTAGCGGGAGTGGATACGCAGTATTTT. Translating it yields CASSFRLAGVDTQYF.

This clonotype was observed a handful of times. V gene TRBV20-1 combines with J gene TRBJ2-6; TRBD1 matches 9 bases. Germline-derived CDR1 and CDR2 are DFQATT and SNEGSKA (reference sequence). The CDR3 covers 15 residues. Trimming cost V 8 bases and J 0 bases; bases outside gene matches: 5. CDR3 in DNA: TGCAGTTCAGGGACAGGGAGCTCTGGGGCCAACGTCCTGACTTTC. This encodes CSSGTGSSGANVLTF.

At least ten counts were recorded for this clonotype. This chain connects TRBV3-1 to TRBJ1-2; D remains unclear. Germline CDR1 is LGHDT and CDR2 is YNNKEL (reference sequence). Trimming left V 4 bases short and J 3 bases short, with 12 bases between. CDR3 size: 14 residues. CDR3 loop: CASSPVQSDYGYTF. CDR3 nucleotide sequence: TGTGCCAGCAGCCCAGTCCAGAGCGACTATGGCTACACCTTC.

This clonotype was picked up many times. The chain employs TRBV10-3 and TRBJ2-7, with D possibly being TRBD1 (6 bases). Germline CDR1 ENHRY, CDR2 SYGVKD. Trimming stripped 8 bases from V and 0 bases from J, with 14 bases between. The CDR3 length is 14 residues. The CDR3: CAIGDTKTSYEQYF. CDR3 bases: TGTGCCATCGGGGACACCAAAACCTCCTACGAGCAGTACTTC.

At least ten counts were recorded for this clonotype. V gene TRBV14 combines with J gene TRBJ1-1; tentatively, D is TRBD1 (6 bases). V was pared by 0 bases and J by 4 bases, with 6 bases between. The CDR3 has 13 residues. Per the germline V gene, CDR1 is SGHDN and CDR2 is FVKESK. Here the CDR3 reads CASSQDRGTEAFF. CDR3 nucleotides: TGTGCCAGCAGCCAAGACAGGGGCACTGAAGCTTTCTTT.

This rearrangement joins TRBV5-1 to TRBJ1-1, with 10 bases matching TRBD1. Looked up from germline, CDR1 is SGHRS and CDR2 is YFSETQ. Trimming cost V 5 bases and J 2 bases; bases outside gene matches: 9. CDR3 length equals 16 residues. CDR3 DNA: TGCGCCAGCAGATGGGACCGGGACAGGGGAAACACTGAAGCTTTCTTT. Translating gives CASRWDRDRGNTEAFF.

V is TRBV20-1 and J is TRBJ2-7; TRBD1 or TRBD2 may be the D gene (5 bases each). Trimming took off 3 bases at V and 4 bases at J, with 16 bases between the two ends. Germline CDR1 reads DFQATT; CDR2 reads SNEGSKA (reference sequence). This CDR3 is built from 14 residues. CDR3 protein: CSASKLGPIYEQYF. Here the CDR3 DNA reads TGCAGTGCTAGTAAATTGGGACCGATTTACGAGCAGTACTTC.